The present TCR beta chain was sequenced within a study of shared T cell receptors in the human thymus. J was trimmed by 7 bases and V by 4 bases; bases with no gene match: 10. The CDR3 extends over 15 amino acids. Per germline, CDR1 KGHSH and CDR2 LQKENI. This clone is a singleton in its sample. Sequencing was performed with immunoSEQ multiplex PCR; in TCRdb, only in-frame clones are kept and a portion is missing. The repertoire holds some 660,000 clones, with 70% to 90% as singletons. The same data also contributed to another study, on human thymus T cells. Per that paper: Unrelated individuals were reported by related research to share highly overlapping thymic repertoires.

Sequenced material: thymocytes. This rearrangement joins TRBV18 to TRBJ1-5, with 7 positions matching TRBD1. This TCR was sampled from a boy younger than two with a congenital heart defect. The CDR3 nucleotides read TGTGCCAGCTCACGTCCCGACAGGGTGGGGCAGCCCCAGCATTTT. This encodes CASSRPDRVGQPQHF.